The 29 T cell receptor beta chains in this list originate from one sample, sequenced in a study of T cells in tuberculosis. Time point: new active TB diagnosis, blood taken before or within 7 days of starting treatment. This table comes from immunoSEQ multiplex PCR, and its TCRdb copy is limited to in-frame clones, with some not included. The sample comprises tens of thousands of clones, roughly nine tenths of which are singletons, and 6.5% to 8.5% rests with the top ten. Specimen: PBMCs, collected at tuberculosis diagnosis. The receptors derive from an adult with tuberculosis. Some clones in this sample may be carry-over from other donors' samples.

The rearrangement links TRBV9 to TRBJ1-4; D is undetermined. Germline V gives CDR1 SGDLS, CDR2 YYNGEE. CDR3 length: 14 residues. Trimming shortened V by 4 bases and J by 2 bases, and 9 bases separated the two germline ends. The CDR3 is CASSLGMTNEKLFF. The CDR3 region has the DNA TGTGCCAGCAGCCTCGGGATGACTAATGAAAAACTGTTTTTT. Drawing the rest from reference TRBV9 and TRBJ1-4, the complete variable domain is DSGVTQTPKHLITATGQRVTLRCSPRSGDLSVYWYQQSLDQGLQFLIQYYNGEERAKGNILERFSAQQFPDLHSELNLSSLELGDSALYFCASSLGMTNEKLFFGSGTQLSVL.

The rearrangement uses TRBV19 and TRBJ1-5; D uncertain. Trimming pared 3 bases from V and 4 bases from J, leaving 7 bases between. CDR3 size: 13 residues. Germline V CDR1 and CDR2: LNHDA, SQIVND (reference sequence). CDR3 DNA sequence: TGTGCCAGTAGTATTATCGGTAATCAGCCCCAGCATTTT. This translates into CASSIIGNQPQHF.

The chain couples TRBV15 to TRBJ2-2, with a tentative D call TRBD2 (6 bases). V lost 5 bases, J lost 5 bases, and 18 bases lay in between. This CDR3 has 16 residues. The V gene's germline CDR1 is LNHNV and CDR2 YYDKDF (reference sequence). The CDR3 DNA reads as TGTGCCACCAGCCCACATGTGCCGGCGGGAACCGGGGAGCTGTTTTTT. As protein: CATSPHVPAGTGELFF.

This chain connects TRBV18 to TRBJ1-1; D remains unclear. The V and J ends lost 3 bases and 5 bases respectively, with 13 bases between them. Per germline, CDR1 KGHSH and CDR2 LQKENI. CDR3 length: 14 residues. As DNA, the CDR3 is TGTGCCAGCTCACCGGCAGGAATCTATACTGAAGCTTTCTTT. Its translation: CASSPAGIYTEAFF.

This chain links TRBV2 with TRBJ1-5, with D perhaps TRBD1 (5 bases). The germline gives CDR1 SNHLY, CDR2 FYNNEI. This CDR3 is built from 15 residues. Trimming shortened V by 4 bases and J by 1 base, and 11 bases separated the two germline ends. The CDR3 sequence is CASSVGQGSNQPQHF. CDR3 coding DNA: TGTGCCAGCAGTGTAGGTCAGGGAAGCAATCAGCCCCAGCATTTT.

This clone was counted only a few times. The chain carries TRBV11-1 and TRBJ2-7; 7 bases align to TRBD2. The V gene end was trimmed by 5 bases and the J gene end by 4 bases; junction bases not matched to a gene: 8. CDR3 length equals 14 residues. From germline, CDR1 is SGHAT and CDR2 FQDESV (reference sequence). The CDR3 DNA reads TGTGCCAGCAGCCTAAGCCGGGGAGGGTACGAGCAGTACTTC. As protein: CASSLSRGGYEQYF.

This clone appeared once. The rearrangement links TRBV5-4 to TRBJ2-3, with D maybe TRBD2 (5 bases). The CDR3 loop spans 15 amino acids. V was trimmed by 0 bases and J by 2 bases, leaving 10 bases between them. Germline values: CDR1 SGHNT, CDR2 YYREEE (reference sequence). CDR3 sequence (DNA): TGTGCCAGCAGCTTGGCCGGGGTCCCCACAGATACGCAGTATTTT. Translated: CASSLAGVPTDTQYF.

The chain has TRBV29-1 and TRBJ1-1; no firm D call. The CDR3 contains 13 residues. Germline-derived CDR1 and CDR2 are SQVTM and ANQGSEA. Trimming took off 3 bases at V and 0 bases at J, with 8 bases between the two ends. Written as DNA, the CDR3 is TGCAGCGTTGAGCGGATGATGAACACTGAAGCTTTCTTT. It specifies CSVERMMNTEAFF.

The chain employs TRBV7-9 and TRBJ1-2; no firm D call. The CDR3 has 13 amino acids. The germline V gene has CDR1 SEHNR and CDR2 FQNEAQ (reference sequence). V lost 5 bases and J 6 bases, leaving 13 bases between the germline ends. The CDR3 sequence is CASSPLVRDGYTF. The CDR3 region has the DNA TGTGCCAGCAGCCCCCTTGTGAGGGATGGCTACACCTTC.

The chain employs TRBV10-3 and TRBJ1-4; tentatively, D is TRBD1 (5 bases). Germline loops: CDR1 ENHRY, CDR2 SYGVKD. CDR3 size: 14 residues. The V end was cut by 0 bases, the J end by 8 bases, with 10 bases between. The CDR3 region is CAISESQGSEKLFF. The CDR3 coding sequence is TGTGCCATCAGTGAGTCGCAGGGCAGCGAAAAACTGTTTTTT.

The CDR3 DNA sequence: TGTGCCAGCAGTTTCGACAAGCATGGCTACACCTTC. It encodes CASSFDKHGYTF. This chain uses TRBV6-6 with TRBJ1-2, with D uncertain. CDR3 length: 12 amino acids. The ends were cut back, 4 bases at V and 6 bases at J, with 9 bases in the middle. Looked up from germline, CDR1 is MNHNY and CDR2 is SVGAGI (reference sequence).

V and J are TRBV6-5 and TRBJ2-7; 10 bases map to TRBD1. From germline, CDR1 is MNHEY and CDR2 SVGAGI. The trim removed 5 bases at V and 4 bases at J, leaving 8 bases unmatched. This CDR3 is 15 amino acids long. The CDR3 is CASSTRDRGKYEQYF. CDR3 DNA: TGTGCCAGCAGTACCCGGGACAGGGGTAAATACGAGCAGTACTTC.

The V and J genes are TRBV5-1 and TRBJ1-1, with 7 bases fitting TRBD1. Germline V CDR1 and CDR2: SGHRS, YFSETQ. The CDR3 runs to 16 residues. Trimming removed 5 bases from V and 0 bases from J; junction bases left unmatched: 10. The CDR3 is CASSKSWGQMNTEAFF. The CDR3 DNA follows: TGCGCCAGCAGTAAATCTTGGGGACAGATGAACACTGAAGCTTTCTTT.

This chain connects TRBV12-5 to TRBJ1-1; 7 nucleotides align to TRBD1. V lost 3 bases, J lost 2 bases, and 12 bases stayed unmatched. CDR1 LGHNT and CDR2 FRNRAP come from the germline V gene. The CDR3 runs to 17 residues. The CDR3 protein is CASGFLTGSRGNTEAFF. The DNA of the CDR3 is TGTGCTAGTGGTTTCCTGACAGGGTCCCGGGGTAACACTGAAGCTTTCTTT.

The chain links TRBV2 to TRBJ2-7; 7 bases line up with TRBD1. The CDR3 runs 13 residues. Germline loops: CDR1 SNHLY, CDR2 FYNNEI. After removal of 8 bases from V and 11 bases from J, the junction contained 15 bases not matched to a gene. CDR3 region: CASGRDSASGKYF. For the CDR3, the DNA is TGTGCCAGCGGCCGGGACAGTGCCTCGGGGAAGTACTTC.

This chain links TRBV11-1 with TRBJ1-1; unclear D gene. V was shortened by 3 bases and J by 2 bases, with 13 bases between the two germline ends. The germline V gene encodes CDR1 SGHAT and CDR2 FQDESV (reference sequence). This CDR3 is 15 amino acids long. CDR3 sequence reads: CASSFRREVNTEAFF. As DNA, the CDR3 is TGTGCCAGCAGCTTCAGGCGGGAAGTCAACACTGAAGCTTTCTTT.

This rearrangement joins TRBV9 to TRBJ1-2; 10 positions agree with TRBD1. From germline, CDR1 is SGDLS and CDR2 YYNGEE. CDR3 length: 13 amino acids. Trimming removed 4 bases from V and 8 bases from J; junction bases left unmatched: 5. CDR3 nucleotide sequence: TGTGCCAGCAGCAACCGGGACAGGGGCGGCTACACCTTC. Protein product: CASSNRDRGGYTF. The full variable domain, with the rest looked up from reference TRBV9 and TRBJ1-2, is DSGVTQTPKHLITATGQRVTLRCSPRSGDLSVYWYQQSLDQGLQFLIQYYNGEERAKGNILERFSAQQFPDLHSELNLSSLELGDSALYFCASSNRDRGGYTFGSGTRLTVV.

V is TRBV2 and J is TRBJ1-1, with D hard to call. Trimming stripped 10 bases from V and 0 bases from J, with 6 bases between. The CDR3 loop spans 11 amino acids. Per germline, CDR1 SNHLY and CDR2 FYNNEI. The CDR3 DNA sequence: TGTGCCATGCAGTTGAACACTGAAGCTTTCTTT. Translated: CAMQLNTEAFF.

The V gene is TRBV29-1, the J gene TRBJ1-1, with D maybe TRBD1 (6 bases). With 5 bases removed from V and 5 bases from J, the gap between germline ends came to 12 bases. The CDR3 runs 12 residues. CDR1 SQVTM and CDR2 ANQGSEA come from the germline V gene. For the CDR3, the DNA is TGCAGCGTTACCACAAGGGGGACTGAAGCTTTCTTT. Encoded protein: CSVTTRGTEAFF.

CDR3: CADRGGRGRVEPQHF. The DNA for the CDR3 is TGTGCCGACAGGGGAGGCAGGGGAAGGGTAGAGCCCCAGCATTTT. This chain joins TRBV21-1 and TRBJ1-5; TRBD1, as called in the table, went unchecked against the DNA. TRBV21-1 is a pseudogene. The CDR3 extends over 15 amino acids.

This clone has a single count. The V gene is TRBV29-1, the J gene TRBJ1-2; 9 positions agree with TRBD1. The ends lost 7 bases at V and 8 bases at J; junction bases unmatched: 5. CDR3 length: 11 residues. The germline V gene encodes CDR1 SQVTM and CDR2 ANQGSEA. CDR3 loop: CSARTGEGYTF. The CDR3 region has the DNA TGCAGCGCCAGGACAGGGGAGGGCTACACCTTC.

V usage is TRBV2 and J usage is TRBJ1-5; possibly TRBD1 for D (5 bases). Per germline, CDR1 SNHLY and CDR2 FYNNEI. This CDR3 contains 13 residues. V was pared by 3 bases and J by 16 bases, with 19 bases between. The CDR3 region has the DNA TGTGCCAGCAGTGATAGCGGACATGGGGAGGATCATTTT. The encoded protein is CASSDSGHGEDHF.

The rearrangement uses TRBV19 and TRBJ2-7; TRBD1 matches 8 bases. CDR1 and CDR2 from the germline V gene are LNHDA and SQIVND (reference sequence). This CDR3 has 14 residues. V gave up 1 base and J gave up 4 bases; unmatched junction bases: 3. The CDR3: CASSIGTGWYEQYF. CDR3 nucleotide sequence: TGTGCCAGTAGTATAGGGACAGGGTGGTACGAGCAGTACTTC.

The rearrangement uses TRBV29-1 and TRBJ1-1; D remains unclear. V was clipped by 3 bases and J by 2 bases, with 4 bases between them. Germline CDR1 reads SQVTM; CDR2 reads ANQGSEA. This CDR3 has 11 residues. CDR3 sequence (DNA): TGCAGCGTTGATTCAAACACTGAAGCTTTCTTT. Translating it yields CSVDSNTEAFF.

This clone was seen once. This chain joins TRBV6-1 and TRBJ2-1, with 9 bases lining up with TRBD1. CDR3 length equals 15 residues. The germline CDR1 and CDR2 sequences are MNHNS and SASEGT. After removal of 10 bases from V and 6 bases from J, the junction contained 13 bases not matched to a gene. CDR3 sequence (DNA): TGTGCCACCAAACAGGGGGCGGTCTTTGGCAATGAGCAGTTCTTC. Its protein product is CATKQGAVFGNEQFF.

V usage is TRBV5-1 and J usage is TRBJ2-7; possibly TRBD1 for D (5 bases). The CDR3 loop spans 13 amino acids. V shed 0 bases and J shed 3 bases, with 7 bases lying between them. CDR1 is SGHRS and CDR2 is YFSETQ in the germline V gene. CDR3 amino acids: CASSLGQLYEQYF. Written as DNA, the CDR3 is TGCGCCAGCAGCTTGGGACAGCTCTACGAGCAGTACTTC.

The DNA of the CDR3 is TGCGCCAGCTGCTATGGGACAGGAGATGAAAAACTGTTTTTT. This sequence encodes CASCYGTGDEKLFF. The V call is TRBV5-1, the J call TRBJ1-4; 8 nucleotides match TRBD1. CDR3 size: 14 residues. The junction had 8 bases not matched to a gene; V was cut back by 7 bases and J by 6 bases. CDR1 and CDR2 from the germline V gene are SGHRS and YFSETQ.

The CDR3: CASSLEASGANVLTF. The CDR3 coding sequence is TGTGCCAGCAGCTTAGAAGCCTCTGGGGCCAACGTCCTGACTTTC. V is TRBV7-6 and J is TRBJ2-6; no firm D call. V gave up 1 base and J gave up 0 bases, with 4 bases separating them. CDR3 length: 15 residues. Germline CDR1 reads SGHVS; CDR2 reads FNYEAQ.

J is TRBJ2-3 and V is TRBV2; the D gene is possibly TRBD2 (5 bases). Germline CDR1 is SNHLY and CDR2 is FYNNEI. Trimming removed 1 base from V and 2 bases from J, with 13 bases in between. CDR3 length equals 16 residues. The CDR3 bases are TGTGCCAGCAGTGAAGGCTTCCGGACTTTCACAGATACGCAGTATTTT. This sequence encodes CASSEGFRTFTDTQYF.